The 17 T cell receptor beta chains in this list originate from one sample, sequenced in a study of T cells in Graves' hyperthyroidism and ophthalmopathy (dated by TCRdb to about 2019). Libraries were built with multiplex PCR. The sequencing machine was an Illumina HiSeq 2000. TCR beta CDR3 regions were amplified from RNA transcripts. The TCR CDR3 was subjected to a first round of RT-PCR using the HTBI primer set and the Qiagen OneStep RT-PCR kit. TCRdb trimmed public reads at Q25 via fastp, called clones via MiXCR and kept in-frame beta chains. For every CDR3 protein sequence, its rows merge into one entry that carries the most common genes and DNA. Within this sample are 50,000 to 60,000 distinct CDR3 sequences, with less than 50% of them counted one time only. Together, the top ten hold 8% to 10% of the sample. The sequenced material came from blood. The receptor source for this set is a woman aged 45-60 years with Graves' ophthalmopathy.

In its sample, this clonotype was seen many times. This chain joins TRBV20-1 and TRBJ1-6; D might be TRBD1 (6 bases). This CDR3 spans 16 amino acids. Germline V lookup: CDR1 DFQATT, CDR2 SNEGSKA (reference sequence). With 0 bases removed from V and 0 bases from J, the gap between germline ends came to 9 bases. The CDR3, as DNA: TGCAGTGCTAGAGATGACAGGAGCTCCTATAATTCACCCCTCCACTTT. Encoded protein: CSARDDRSSYNSPLHF.

V usage is TRBV6-2 or TRBV6-3 and J usage is TRBJ2-2; TRBD1 might be the D (5 bases). V lost 0 bases and J 9 bases, leaving 35 bases between the germline ends. Germline assignment: CDR1 MNHEY and CDR2 SVGEGT. The CDR3 spans 22 residues. CDR3 nucleotide sequence: TGTGCCAGCAGTTACTCCCGCGAGATTCTACTTGGTCGGGCCTCAGGGTCCTGGGAGCTGTTTTTT. Amino acid sequence: CASSYSREILLGRASGSWELFF.

The chain uses TRBV14 and TRBJ2-5; TRBD2 is a possible D gene (5 bases). The germline V gene encodes CDR1 SGHDN and CDR2 FVKESK. The CDR3 loop spans 15 amino acids. V lost 0 bases and J 0 bases, leaving 8 bases between the germline ends. The CDR3 region has the DNA TGTGCCAGCAGCCAAGAATCGGGGTACCAAGAGACCCAGTACTTC. Translated, it gives CASSQESGYQETQYF.

This chain connects TRBV10-3 to TRBJ2-3; 8 bases agree with TRBD1. Per the germline V gene, CDR1 is ENHRY and CDR2 is SYGVKD. J gave up 6 bases and V 0 bases, and 5 bases lay outside the gene matches. This CDR3 has 15 residues. DNA for the CDR3: TGTGCCATCAGTGAGTCGTCGGGGACAGGCGATACGCAGTATTTT. Its translation is CAISESSGTGDTQYF.

This chain connects TRBV28 to TRBJ2-1; D is unclear. The CDR3 extends over 15 amino acids. Germline CDR1 MDHEN, CDR2 SYDVKM. Trimming shortened V by 3 bases and J by 3 bases, and 12 bases separated the two germline ends. The CDR3 bases are TGTGCCAGCAGTTTGGACGGTCAATACTACAATGAGCAGTTCTTC. It is translated as CASSLDGQYYNEQFF.

V is TRBV19 and J is TRBJ2-2, with 8 positions matching TRBD2. V shed 3 bases, J shed 1 base, and the junction held 4 bases outside the gene matches. The CDR3 spans 16 residues. The germline gives CDR1 LNHDA, CDR2 SQIVND (reference sequence). The CDR3 region is CASSMRGAGNTGELFF. DNA of the CDR3: TGTGCCAGTAGTATGCGGGGGGCAGGGAACACCGGGGAGCTGTTTTTT.

This clonotype was seen ten or more times. The chain combines TRBV5-1 with TRBJ2-1, with D maybe TRBD1 (6 bases). This CDR3 is built from 15 residues. With 1 base removed from V and 3 bases from J, the gap between germline ends came to 11 bases. In germline, CDR1 is SGHRS, CDR2 YFSETQ. CDR3 coding DNA: TGCGCCAGCAGCTTGTCTGAGGGGGTCTACAATGAGCAGTTCTTC. This sequence encodes CASSLSEGVYNEQFF.

This clonotype was observed at least ten times. This chain connects TRBV11-1 to TRBJ2-5; no firm D call. This CDR3 comprises 16 residues. V was cut by 1 base and J by 2 bases, with 14 bases left in between. CDR1 is SGHAT and CDR2 is FQDESV in the germline V gene (reference sequence). The CDR3 DNA reads as TGTGCCAGCAGCTTAGTGTCCAGGTCCGTACAAGAGACCCAGTACTTC. Translating it yields CASSLVSRSVQETQYF.

This clonotype has ten or more counts. The chain couples TRBV7-2 to TRBJ2-1; 11 bases map to TRBD2. The V and J ends lost 0 bases and 3 bases, in that order; junction bases with no gene match: 1. The CDR3 loop spans 16 amino acids. Germline CDR1 reads SGHTA; CDR2 reads FQGNSA. The CDR3 is CASSLAGTSGYNEQFF. DNA for the CDR3: TGTGCCAGCAGCTTAGCGGGGACTAGCGGCTACAATGAGCAGTTCTTC.

This clonotype was observed at least ten times. The chain carries TRBV10-3 and TRBJ2-2, with 9 bases that match TRBD1. The ends lost 6 bases at V and 4 bases at J; junction bases unmatched: 9. From germline, CDR1 is ENHRY and CDR2 SYGVKD. The CDR3 contains 16 residues. The CDR3 loop reads CAIRNTGGETTGELFF. CDR3 bases: TGTGCCATCAGAAATACAGGGGGCGAAACCACCGGGGAGCTGTTTTTT.

Note on this clonotype: This may stem from a read error, because a much larger clone lies one nucleotide away. This chain links TRBV4-2 with TRBJ1-4, with unresolved D. The CDR3 length is 14 residues. Germline V gene sequence: CDR1 LGHNA, CDR2 YNFKEQ. The CDR3 reads CANSPEGTNEKLFF. The CDR3 nucleotides read TGTGCCAACAGCCCTGAAGGGACTAATGAAAAACTGTTTTTT.

The rearrangement joins TRBV7-2 to TRBJ2-1; D call uncertain. Trimming removed 1 base from V and 7 bases from J, with 17 bases in between. Germline assignment: CDR1 SGHTA and CDR2 FQGNSA. CDR3 length: 16 residues. This chain's CDR3 is CASSLGATGTNNEQFF. The CDR3 bases are TGTGCCAGCAGCTTAGGCGCGACCGGCACCAATAATGAGCAGTTCTTC.

This clonotype occurred many times. The CDR3 spells CASSLGAMNEQFF. The CDR3 region has the DNA TGTGCCAGCAGTTTGGGAGCTATGAATGAGCAGTTCTTC. J is TRBJ2-1 and V is TRBV28, with D possibly matching TRBD2 (5 bases). V lost 3 bases, J lost 7 bases, and 10 bases lay in between. The CDR3 totals 13 residues. The V gene's germline CDR1 is MDHEN and CDR2 SYDVKM.

This clonotype was picked up many times. V usage is TRBV19 and J usage is TRBJ2-3; no definite D call. Germline assignment: CDR1 LNHDA and CDR2 SQIVND (reference sequence). This CDR3 is built from 14 residues. V was pared by 9 bases and J by 2 bases, with 15 bases between. CDR3 residues: CASSERVHTDTQYF. In nucleotides, the CDR3 is TGTGCCAGCTCGGAAAGGGTCCACACAGATACGCAGTATTTT.

With regard to this clonotype: A read error is likely, as this CDR3 ends without the conserved phenylalanine or tryptophan. The CDR3 nucleotides are TGCAGTGCCCGGGGGGTAGCGGGGGGGAAAATTGACGAGCAGTACCTC. This codes for CSARGVAGGKIDEQYL. The rearrangement joins TRBV20-1 to TRBJ2-7; 11 nucleotides line up with TRBD2. This CDR3 region has 16 residues. The V gene's germline CDR1 is DFQATT and CDR2 SNEGSKA (reference sequence). The ends lost 6 bases at V and 5 bases at J; junction bases unmatched: 15.

This chain links TRBV20-1 with TRBJ2-7; 7 nucleotides agree with TRBD1. The germline CDR1 and CDR2 sequences are DFQATT and SNEGSKA (reference sequence). The CDR3 is made up of 14 amino acids. The J segment lost 3 bases and the V segment lost 0 bases, leaving 5 bases of the junction unmatched. The CDR3 protein is CSARDQPGGYEQYF. The CDR3 DNA reads as TGCAGTGCTAGAGATCAACCAGGGGGCTACGAGCAGTACTTC.

This clonotype was seen many times. The chain uses TRBV2 and TRBJ1-2; D not certain. Per germline, CDR1 SNHLY and CDR2 FYNNEI. V gave up 7 bases and J gave up 0 bases, with 6 bases separating them. The CDR3 consists of 12 residues. The CDR3 DNA reads as TGTGCCAGCAAGAATCCTAACTATGGCTACACCTTC. Amino acids: CASKNPNYGYTF.